This TCR beta chain was captured by sequencing in a study of molecular identifiers for immune sequencing clone quantification (dated by TCRdb to between 2017 and 2018). General notes on the study: For a replicate experiment, the RNA from either about 20,000 or 100,000 naive CD8 T cells was divided into five aliquots, and four of those aliquots went on to sequencing. CD8 T cells were used in a methods study to benchmark molecular-identifier clustering-based TCR repertoire sequencing (MIDCIRS) and TCR RNA copy counting.

Libraries of naive CD8 T cells were built from approximately 20,000 to 1,000,000 sorted cells, with 10%, 30% or 50% of the purified RNA used. Naive CD8 T cells were FACS-sorted as CD8+CD4-CCR7+CD45RA+ on a BD FACSAria II into RLT Plus buffer. To test detection sensitivity, Jurkat RNA equivalent to more than 9 TCR copies was spiked into samples of roughly 20,000-1,100,000 naive CD8 T cells. Enrichment of CD8 T cells was done with RosetteSep CD8+ T Cell Enrichment Cocktail plus Ficoll-Paque, and ACK red cell lysis came afterward. Relative to germline, V is 5 bases shorter and J is 4 bases shorter, with 17 bases between their ends. The germline V gene specifies SGHAT as CDR1 and FQNNGV as CDR2. Its CDR3 holds 15 amino acids, cysteine through phenylalanine. Only the CDR3 DNA stays, 45 bases, in frame from base 1. The library was made by PCR. For sequencing, an Illumina HiSeq 4000 was employed. Bulk TCR libraries were made following a previously described method, with the TCR primers given in Table S5. Purification of total RNA was performed with the Qiagen AllPrep DNA/RNA kit. Before analysis, reads from multiple sequencing runs of the same library were pooled. From the authors' description of their analysis: Reads were retained only if an exact TCR constant sequence was present, and the retained reads were trimmed to 150 nt and grouped according to their 12-nt molecular barcodes. Within each barcode group, reads were sub-clustered at a 15% Levenshtein threshold, and quality-weighted consensus sequences were built per RNA molecule. Non-functional sequences were excluded, and lower-count sequences lying one edit away from another sequence were also excluded. Based on a fit of two negative binomial distributions, barcode sub-clusters having less than 20% of the maximum read count were discarded. Using fastp trimming at Q25 and MiXCR clonotype assembly, TCRdb reanalyzed the public sequencing data and kept in-frame beta chains. Each CDR3 protein appears once, grouped with its most common genes and DNA. TCRdb assigned the V and J calls; the authors' analysis was not used. The sample records around 460,000 distinct CDR3 sequences, 20% to 25% of which are singletons. Around 0.84% of the sample lies in the top ten.

This clonotype came up a few times. What this receptor recognizes is not known. Base qualities are not recorded, but no much larger clone differs from it by a single base. Beyond this particular receptor, the publication reports: Without barcode sub-clustering, chimeric consensus sequences inflated TCR diversity; chimeras reached as high as 47%. Highly expanded clone sizes could be underestimated because identical TCR molecules may share a barcode. The naive libraries included spiked-in Jurkat TCR RNA (around 10 copies' worth), and this RNA is not part of the donor repertoire. Even against a background of one million naive CD8 T cells, spiked-in Jurkat TCR RNA amounting to a single cell's worth was reported to be detectable. About 3 recovered TCR RNA copies per cell were obtained by modeling, versus roughly 10 by digital PCR, implying a capture efficiency of 30% to 35%. In CMV-specific effector cells, clones with more than 20 RNA copies accounted for over 99% of molecules, whereas in naive cells such clones accounted for under 1%.

The receptor chain draws on TRBV11-2 and TRBJ2-5, with a tentative D call of TRBD1 or TRBD2, each matching 6 bases. Sequenced input: naive CD8+ T cells from blood, with Jurkat cell RNA spiked in. The cell subset or site label corresponds to: FACS-sorted CD8+CD4-CCR7+CD45RA+ naive T cells. This receptor was taken from a human donor in good health. Some libraries in this study had Jurkat cell RNA spiked in. The nucleotides are TGTGCCAGCAGCCCCGGAGGGGGGTTCGGAGAGACCCAGTACTTC. This codes for CASSPGGGFGETQYF.